This T cell receptor (beta chain) stems from a study of CD8 T cells in Susac syndrome (dated by TCRdb to between 2017 and 2020). Broadly, across the study: Whether CD8+ T cell activation and differentiation in Susac syndrome was antigen driven was tested using repertoire sequencing. CD8+ T cell repertoire clonality was compared between some 12 healthy donors, approximately 14 Susac syndrome patients and 15 multiple sclerosis patients.

Study-wide conclusions, independent of this receptor: The TCR sequencing and HLA analysis was acknowledged to have included a relatively small number of individuals.

High-throughput TCR beta sequencing profiled peripheral blood CD8+ and CD4+ T cells from healthy donors, Susac syndrome patients and multiple sclerosis patients. Multiple sclerosis controls were treatment-naive patients with stable or active relapsing-remitting disease fulfilling revised McDonald criteria. CD8+ TEMRA cells were enriched by FACS, while bulk CD8+ and CD4+ T cells were purified by magnetic negative isolation. Blood was drawn into EDTA tubes, processed within 24 hours, and PBMCs were isolated by density gradient centrifugation. PBMCs destined for TCR sequencing were cryopreserved in liquid nitrogen and later thawed in a 37 °C water bath. Purity of sorted or isolated CD4+, CD8+ and CD8+ TEMRA cells was at least 90%. As regards this clonotype: Its antigen is currently not known. Per-base qualities were not stored, and no clone one base away is much larger.

RNA was extracted using the RNeasy kit, and roughly 0.45 to 1 ug of the RNA was reverse transcribed with random hexamers. TCR beta CDR3 regions were amplified with the immunoSEQ multiplex PCR assay covering 54 Vbeta and 13 Jbeta segments. PCR amplification bias was corrected using a synthetic template baseline for primer optimization and computational correction. The published analysis was carried out like this. Only productive sequences were kept, with reads annotated to V, D and J genes according to IMGT and analyzed in immunoSEQ Analyzer. Clonality was calculated as one minus the Shannon entropy normalized by log2 of the number of productive unique sequences. Public and private clones were assessed among the 100 most prevalent clones of each patient and control. Susac-specific clones were defined as absent from healthy and MS cohorts, 1052 published viral clones and other ImmuneACCESS disease sequences. Clones were called with MiXCR by TCRdb after fastp trimmed the public reads at Q25, and only in-frame beta chains were retained. Identical CDR3 proteins give one entry, which carries the most common genes and DNA. TCRdb, rather than the study authors, made the V and J calls. The sample contains about 52,000 distinct CDR3 sequences, around 93% of them found a single time. Around 0.49% of the sample is in the top ten clones.

Clipping removes 5 bases from V and 5 bases from J, with 7 as the unmatched junction base count. Measured from the cysteine to the phenylalanine, the CDR3 is 15 residues long. Of the read, only the CDR3 DNA is kept; its 45 bases are in frame from base 1. CDR1 PRHDT and CDR2 FYEKMQ were looked up in the germline V gene (reference sequence). Sequencing used CD8+ T cells from PBMCs. The sequence joins TRBV13 to TRBJ2-5; TRBD2 agrees with 11 junctional bases. This clonotype was sampled from a human donor with multiple sclerosis. The DNA sequence is as follows: TGTGCCAGCAGCCCCCTTAGCGGGGGGGTGGAGACCCAGTACTTC. This yields the protein CASSPLSGGVETQYF.